These 20 T cell receptor beta chains originate from one sample sequenced in a study of T cells in Graves' hyperthyroidism and ophthalmopathy. There were TCR beta CDR3 regions amplified from RNA transcripts. Researchers ran a first-round RT-PCR on the TCR CDR3 using the HTBI primer set. Via MiXCR, TCRdb re-called the multiplex PCR reads, giving one row per CDR3 protein. The data hold over 200,000 distinct CDR3 sequences, with around 20% observed a single time. What was sequenced was blood. The receptor source for this set is a man aged 35 to 55 with Graves' hyperthyroidism.

To note about this clonotype: Lacking the conserved final phenylalanine or tryptophan, this CDR3 likely reflects a read error. The chain combines TRBV6-2 or TRBV6-3 with TRBJ2-7; unclear D gene. Germline CDR1 is MNHEY and CDR2 is SVGEGT. The V and J ends lost 5 bases and 4 bases respectively, with 6 bases between them. The CDR3 runs to 11 residues. Here the CDR3 reads CASSGFYEQYL. The CDR3 coding sequence is TGTGCCAGCAGTGGATTTTACGAGCAGTACCTC.

This clonotype appeared many times. The chain employs TRBV7-8 and TRBJ2-3; TRBD1 matches 7 bases. CDR1 and CDR2 (germline): SGHVS, FQNEAQ. The CDR3 covers 16 residues. With V trimmed by 5 bases and J by 3 bases, 11 bases remained unmatched. The CDR3 loop is CASSHRPGTVTDTQYF. The CDR3 DNA reads as TGTGCCAGCAGCCACCGTCCCGGGACAGTTACAGATACGCAGTATTTT.

This clonotype was picked up many times. The gene calls are TRBV30 and TRBJ1-5; D remains ambiguous. The CDR3 is 15 residues long. The germline V gene encodes CDR1 GTSNPN and CDR2 SVGIG (reference sequence). The V end was cut by 1 base, the J end by 2 bases, with 12 bases between. The CDR3 bases are TGTGCCTGGAGTGATAGTCAGCAACGCAATCAGCCCCAGCATTTT. Protein sequence: CAWSDSQQRNQPQHF.

The chain employs TRBV13 and TRBJ2-5, with D possibly matching TRBD2 (5 bases). V was pared by 3 bases and J by 7 bases, with 12 bases between. CDR1 is PRHDT, CDR2 FYEKMQ, per germline (reference sequence). The CDR3 spans 13 residues. CDR3 DNA sequence: TGTGCCAGCAGCTTGAGGACGGGATGGACCCAGTACTTC. This encodes CASSLRTGWTQYF.

J is TRBJ1-1 and V is TRBV6-4; TRBD1 might be the D (5 bases). In germline, CDR1 is MRHNA, CDR2 SNTAGT. Trimming removed 5 bases at V and 0 bases at J, with 10 bases between. This CDR3 contains 14 residues. The CDR3 DNA is TGTGCCAGCAGTATGACAGAGATGAACACTGAAGCTTTCTTT. Amino acid sequence: CASSMTEMNTEAFF.

This clonotype was picked up many times. The V call is TRBV28, the J call TRBJ2-7; D is undetermined. Germline assignment: CDR1 MDHEN and CDR2 SYDVKM. Trimming removed 5 bases from V and 4 bases from J, with 6 bases in between. This CDR3 spans 11 amino acids. For the CDR3, the DNA is TGTGCCAGCAGTATAAGTTACGAGCAGTACTTC. Encoded protein: CASSISYEQYF.

V gene TRBV20-1 combines with J gene TRBJ1-1; 10 positions agree with TRBD1. The CDR3 length is 14 residues. The germline V gene encodes CDR1 DFQATT and CDR2 SNEGSKA (reference sequence). Unmatched junction bases numbered 3, after V lost 0 bases and J lost 5 bases. In nucleotides, the CDR3 is TGCAGTGCTAGAGAGGGACAGGGGAGGACTGAAGCTTTCTTT. As protein: CSAREGQGRTEAFF.

This clonotype was counted at least ten times. This chain uses TRBV5-1 with TRBJ2-1; 10 nucleotides match TRBD1. Germline V gene sequence: CDR1 SGHRS, CDR2 YFSETQ. The CDR3 length is 15 residues. Germline trimming cut 9 bases from V and 9 bases from J; bases unmatched to any gene: 15. CDR3 sequence reads: CATRSDRGLRVEQFF. As DNA, the CDR3 is TGCGCCACCCGTTCCGACAGGGGGCTTCGGGTTGAGCAGTTCTTC.

This rearrangement joins TRBV28 to TRBJ2-7; 9 bases align to TRBD1. The CDR3 extends over 15 amino acids. With V trimmed by 4 bases and J by 4 bases, 8 bases remained unmatched. Germline-derived CDR1 and CDR2 are MDHEN and SYDVKM. DNA for the CDR3: TGTGCCAGCAGTTCCAATTGGGACAGGGCTTACGAGCAGTACTTC. Protein: CASSSNWDRAYEQYF.

This clonotype was observed a few times. The rearrangement uses TRBV19 and TRBJ1-6, with D uncertain. Looked up from germline, CDR1 is LNHDA and CDR2 is SQIVND (reference sequence). V dropped 6 bases and J dropped 1 base, with 13 bases sitting between them. The CDR3 runs to 16 residues. The CDR3 sequence is CASRQTGNSYNSPLHF. CDR3 nucleotide sequence: TGTGCCAGTAGACAAACCGGGAATTCCTATAATTCACCCCTCCACTTT.

This clonotype was detected many times. This chain connects TRBV28 to TRBJ1-5, with a tentative D call TRBD1 (6 bases). The CDR3 is 16 residues long. CDR1 is MDHEN and CDR2 is SYDVKM in the germline V gene. V lost 2 bases to trimming and J lost 3 bases, with 14 bases between them. The CDR3 bases are TGTGCCAGCAGTTTACTAGGGGGGGTCAACAATCAGCCCCAGCATTTT. Amino acid sequence: CASSLLGGVNNQPQHF.

At least ten counts were recorded for this clonotype. J is TRBJ1-2 and V is TRBV2; 8 bases align to TRBD1. Germline-derived CDR1 and CDR2 are SNHLY and FYNNEI. With 7 bases clipped from V and 8 bases from J, the junction kept 9 bases outside the gene matches. The CDR3 is made up of 13 amino acids. The DNA of the CDR3 is TGTGCCAGCAAAGGACAGGGATTCCCCGGCTACACCTTC. It codes for CASKGQGFPGYTF.

This clonotype has a count of ten or more. The rearrangement joins TRBV20-1 to TRBJ1-5, with 7 positions matching TRBD1. The CDR3 is made up of 14 amino acids. V lost 3 bases and J lost 5; bases outside the gene matches: 7. CDR1 is DFQATT and CDR2 is SNEGSKA in the germline V gene (reference sequence). The CDR3 nucleotides are TGCAGTGCTAGCGCAGGGGGAGGGTATCAGCCCCAGCATTTT. This sequence encodes CSASAGGGYQPQHF.

J is TRBJ1-5 and V is TRBV6-2 or TRBV6-3; D is perhaps TRBD1 (5 bases). The CDR3 extends over 14 amino acids. In germline, CDR1 is MNHEY, CDR2 SVGEGT. Trimming took off 6 bases at V and 7 bases at J, with 16 bases between the two ends. The chain's CDR3 is CASSSGQGLQPQHF. In nucleotides, the CDR3 is TGTGCCAGCAGCTCGGGGCAGGGCTTGCAGCCCCAGCATTTT.

This clonotype has at least ten counts. The rearrangement uses TRBV11-2 and TRBJ2-7; possibly TRBD1 for D (6 bases). This CDR3 has 15 residues. Germline assignment: CDR1 SGHAT and CDR2 FQNNGV. The V end lost 0 bases, the J end lost 5 bases, and 14 bases lay between the germline ends. The CDR3 region is CASSLDYATGDEQYF. CDR3 nucleotides: TGTGCCAGCAGCTTAGACTACGCGACAGGCGACGAGCAGTACTTC.

The chain carries TRBV19 and TRBJ2-7; tentative D call: TRBD1 (5 bases). Germline lookup yields CDR1 LNHDA and CDR2 SQIVND (reference sequence). CDR3 size: 13 residues. V lost 3 bases and J lost 2, with 8 bases in between. The CDR3 region is CASSMGRAYEQYF. DNA of the CDR3: TGTGCCAGTAGTATGGGCAGGGCCTACGAGCAGTACTTC.

At least ten counts were recorded for this clonotype. This chain uses TRBV28 with TRBJ1-4; 8 bases are shared with TRBD1. This CDR3 region has 14 residues. The ends lost 2 bases at V and 8 bases at J; junction bases unmatched: 4. Germline loops: CDR1 MDHEN, CDR2 SYDVKM. The CDR3 region is CASSLADREEKLFF. As DNA, the CDR3 is TGTGCCAGCAGTTTAGCGGACAGGGAGGAAAAACTGTTTTTT.

This clonotype was recorded at least ten times. The chain combines TRBV6-6 with TRBJ2-7; D uncertain. The V and J ends lost 1 base and 6 bases respectively, with 10 bases between them. The length of the CDR3 is 13 residues. Germline CDR1 is MNHNY and CDR2 is SVGAGI (reference sequence). CDR3 sequence (DNA): TGTGCCAGCAGTTACTTGGCCCTCGGCGAGCAGTACTTC. Its translation: CASSYLALGEQYF.

The chain couples TRBV6-1 to TRBJ2-7; 7 bases are a match to TRBD1. V was pared by 4 bases and J by 3 bases, with 3 bases of the junction left unmatched. This CDR3 has 13 amino acids. Germline CDR1 reads MNHNS; CDR2 reads SASEGT. The CDR3 DNA reads TGTGCCAGCAGTGTCCGGGACAGCTACGAGCAGTACTTC. Its protein is CASSVRDSYEQYF.

This clonotype was picked up many times. This sequence joins TRBV28 and TRBJ2-7; TRBD2 might be the D (6 bases). V was trimmed by 8 bases and J by 2 bases, leaving 13 bases between them. The CDR3 has 13 residues. CDR1 and CDR2 from the germline V gene are MDHEN and SYDVKM. The DNA of the CDR3 is TGTGCCAGCTGCCGGGACTCCCCCTACGAGCAGTACTTC. It encodes CASCRDSPYEQYF.